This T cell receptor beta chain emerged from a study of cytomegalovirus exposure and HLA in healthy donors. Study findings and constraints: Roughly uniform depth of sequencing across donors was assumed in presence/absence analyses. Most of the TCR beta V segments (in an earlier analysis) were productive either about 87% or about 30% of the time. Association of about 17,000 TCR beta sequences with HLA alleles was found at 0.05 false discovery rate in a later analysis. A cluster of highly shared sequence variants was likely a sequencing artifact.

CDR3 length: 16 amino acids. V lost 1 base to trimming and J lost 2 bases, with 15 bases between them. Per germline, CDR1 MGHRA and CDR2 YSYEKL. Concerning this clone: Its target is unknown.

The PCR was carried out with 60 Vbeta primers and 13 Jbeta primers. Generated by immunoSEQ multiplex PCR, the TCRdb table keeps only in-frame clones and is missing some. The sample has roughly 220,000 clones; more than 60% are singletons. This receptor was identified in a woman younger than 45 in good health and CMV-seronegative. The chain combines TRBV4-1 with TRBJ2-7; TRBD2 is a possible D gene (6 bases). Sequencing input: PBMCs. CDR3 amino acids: CASSQVVGGNTYEQYF. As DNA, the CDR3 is TGCGCCAGCAGCCAAGTTGTGGGAGGCAATACCTACGAGCAGTACTTC.